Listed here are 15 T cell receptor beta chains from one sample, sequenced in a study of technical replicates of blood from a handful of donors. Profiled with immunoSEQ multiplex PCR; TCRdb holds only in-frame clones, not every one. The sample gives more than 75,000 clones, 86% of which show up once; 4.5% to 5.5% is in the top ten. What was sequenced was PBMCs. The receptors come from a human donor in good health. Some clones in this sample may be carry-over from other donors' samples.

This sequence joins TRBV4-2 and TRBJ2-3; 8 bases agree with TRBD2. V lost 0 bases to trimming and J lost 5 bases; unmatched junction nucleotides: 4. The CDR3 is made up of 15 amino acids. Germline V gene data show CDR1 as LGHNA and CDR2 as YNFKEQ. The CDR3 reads CASSQDGRGIDTQYF. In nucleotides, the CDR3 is TGTGCCAGCAGCCAAGACGGGAGGGGGATAGATACGCAGTATTTT.

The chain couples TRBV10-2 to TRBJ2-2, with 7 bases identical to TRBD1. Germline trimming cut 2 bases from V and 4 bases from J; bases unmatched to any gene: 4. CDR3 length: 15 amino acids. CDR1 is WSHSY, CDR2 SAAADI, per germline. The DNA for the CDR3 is TGCGCCAGCAGTGAGCGGGCAGGGGGCACCGGGGAGCTGTTTTTT. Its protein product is CASSERAGGTGELFF.

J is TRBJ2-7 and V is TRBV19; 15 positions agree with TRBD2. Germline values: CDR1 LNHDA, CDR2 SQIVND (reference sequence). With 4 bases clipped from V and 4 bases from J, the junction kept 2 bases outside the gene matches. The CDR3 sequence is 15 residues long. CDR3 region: CASSTGLAGGYEQYF. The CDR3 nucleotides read TGTGCCAGTAGTACGGGACTAGCGGGAGGATACGAGCAGTACTTC.

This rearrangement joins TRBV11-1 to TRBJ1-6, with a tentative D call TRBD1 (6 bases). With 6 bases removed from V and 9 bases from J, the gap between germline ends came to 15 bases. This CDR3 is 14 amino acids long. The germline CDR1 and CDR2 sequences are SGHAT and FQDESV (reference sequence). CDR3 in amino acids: CASSSGQLGSPLHF. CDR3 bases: TGTGCCAGCAGTTCGGGACAACTAGGTTCACCCCTCCACTTT.

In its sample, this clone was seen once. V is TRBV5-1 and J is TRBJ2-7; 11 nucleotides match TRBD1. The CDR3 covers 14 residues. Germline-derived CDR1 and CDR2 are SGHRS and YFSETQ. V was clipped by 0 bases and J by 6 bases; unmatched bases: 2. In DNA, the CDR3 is TGCGCCAGCAGCTTGGTAGGGACAGGGGGCGAGCAGTACTTC. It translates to CASSLVGTGGEQYF.

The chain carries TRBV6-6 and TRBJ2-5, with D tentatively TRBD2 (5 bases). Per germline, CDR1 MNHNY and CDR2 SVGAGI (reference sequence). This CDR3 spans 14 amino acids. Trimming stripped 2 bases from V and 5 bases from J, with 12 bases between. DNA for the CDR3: TGTGCCAGCAGTTACGCGGGTGGAGGTGAGACCCAGTACTTC. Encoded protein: CASSYAGGGETQYF.

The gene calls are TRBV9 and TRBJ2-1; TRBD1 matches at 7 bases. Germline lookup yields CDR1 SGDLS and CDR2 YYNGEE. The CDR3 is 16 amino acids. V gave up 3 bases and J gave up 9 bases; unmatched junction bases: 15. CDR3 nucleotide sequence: TGTGCCAGCAGCGCGCCGGGACAGATTTCGGTCGGTGAGCAGTTCTTC. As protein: CASSAPGQISVGEQFF.

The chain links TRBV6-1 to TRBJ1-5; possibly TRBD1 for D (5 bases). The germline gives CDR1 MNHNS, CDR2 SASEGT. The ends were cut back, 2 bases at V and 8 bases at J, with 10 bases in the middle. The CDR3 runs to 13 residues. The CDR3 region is CASSEIVGEPQHF. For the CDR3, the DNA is TGTGCCAGCAGTGAAATTGTAGGGGAGCCCCAGCATTTT.

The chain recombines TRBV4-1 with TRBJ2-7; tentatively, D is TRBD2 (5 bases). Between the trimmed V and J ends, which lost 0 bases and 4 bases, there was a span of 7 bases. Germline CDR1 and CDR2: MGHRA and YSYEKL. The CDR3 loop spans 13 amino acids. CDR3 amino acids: CASSQEDLYEQYF. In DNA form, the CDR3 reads TGCGCCAGCAGCCAAGAGGACTTGTACGAGCAGTACTTC.

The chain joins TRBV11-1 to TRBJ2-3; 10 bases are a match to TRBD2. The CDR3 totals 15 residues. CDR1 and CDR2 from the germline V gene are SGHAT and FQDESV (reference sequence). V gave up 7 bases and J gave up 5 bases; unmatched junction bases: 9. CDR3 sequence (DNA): TGTGCCAGCACTCAATTTAGGACTAGCGGAGATACGCAGTATTTT. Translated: CASTQFRTSGDTQYF.

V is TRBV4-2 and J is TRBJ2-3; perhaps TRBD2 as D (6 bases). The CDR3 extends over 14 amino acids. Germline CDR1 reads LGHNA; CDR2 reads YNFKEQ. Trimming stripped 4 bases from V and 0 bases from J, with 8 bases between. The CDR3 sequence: CASSRSGSTDTQYF. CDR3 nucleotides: TGTGCCAGCAGCCGTAGCGGAAGCACAGATACGCAGTATTTT.

CDR3 region: CASRQGNNSPLHF. The CDR3 bases are TGTGCCAGCAGACAGGGGAATAATTCACCCCTCCACTTT. The chain is built from TRBV9 and TRBJ1-6, with 7 bases that match TRBD1. The germline CDR1 and CDR2 sequences are SGDLS and YYNGEE. The CDR3 sequence is 13 residues long. V lost 5 bases, J lost 5 bases, and 1 base stayed unmatched.

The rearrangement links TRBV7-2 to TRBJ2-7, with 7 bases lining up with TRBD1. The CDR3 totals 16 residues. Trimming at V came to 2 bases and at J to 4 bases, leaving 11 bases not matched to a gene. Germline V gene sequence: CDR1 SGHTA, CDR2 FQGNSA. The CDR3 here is CASSLFGLSQGYEQYF. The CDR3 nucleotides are TGTGCCAGCAGCTTATTTGGGCTATCACAGGGGTACGAGCAGTACTTC.

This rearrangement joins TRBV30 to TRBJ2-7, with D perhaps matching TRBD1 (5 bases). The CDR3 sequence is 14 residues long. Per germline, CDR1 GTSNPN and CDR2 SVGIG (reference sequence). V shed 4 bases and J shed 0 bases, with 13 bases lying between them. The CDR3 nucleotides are TGTGCCTGGACTCGACAGTTAAACTCCTACGAGCAGTACTTC. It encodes CAWTRQLNSYEQYF.

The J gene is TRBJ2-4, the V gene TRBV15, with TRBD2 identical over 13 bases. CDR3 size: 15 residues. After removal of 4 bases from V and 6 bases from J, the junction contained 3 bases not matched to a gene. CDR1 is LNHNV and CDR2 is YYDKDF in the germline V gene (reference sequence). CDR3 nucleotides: TGTGCCACCAGCACCCGGACTAGCGGGGGAAACATTCAGTACTTC. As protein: CATSTRTSGGNIQYF.